The clone carrying this T cell receptor (beta chain) was counted only a few times. These data come from a study of shared clonotypes between healthy human individuals. This CDR3 has 15 amino acids. V lost 1 base, J lost 5 bases, and 13 bases lay in between. Germline V CDR1 and CDR2: SEHNR, FQNEAQ (reference sequence). Sequencing was performed with immunoSEQ multiplex PCR; in TCRdb, only in-frame clones are kept and a portion is missing. The sample holds some 470,000 clones, about 79% seen once. The receptor was derived from a woman aged 40 to 50 in good health. Some clones in this sample may be carry-over from other donors' samples. The V gene is TRBV7-9, the J gene TRBJ2-3, with a tentative D call TRBD2 (5 bases). Sequencing was performed on PBMCs. CDR3 nucleotide sequence: TGTGCCAGCAGCTTAGACGGGAAGGTCTTAGATACGCAGTATTTT. Translation: CASSLDGKVLDTQYF.